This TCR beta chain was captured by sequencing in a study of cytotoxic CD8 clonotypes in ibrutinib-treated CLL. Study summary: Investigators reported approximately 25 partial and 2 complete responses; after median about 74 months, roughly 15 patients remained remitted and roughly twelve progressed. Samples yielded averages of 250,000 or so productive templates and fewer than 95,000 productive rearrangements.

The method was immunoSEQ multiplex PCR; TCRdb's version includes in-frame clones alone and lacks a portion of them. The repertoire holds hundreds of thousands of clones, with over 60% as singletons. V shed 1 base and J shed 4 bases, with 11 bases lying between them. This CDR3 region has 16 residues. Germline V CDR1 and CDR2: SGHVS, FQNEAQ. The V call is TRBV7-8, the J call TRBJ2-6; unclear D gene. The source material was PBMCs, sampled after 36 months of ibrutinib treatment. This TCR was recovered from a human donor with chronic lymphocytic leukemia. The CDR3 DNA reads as TGTGCCAGCAGCTTAGTTGGGGAACCCGGGGCCAACGTCCTGACTTTC. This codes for CASSLVGEPGANVLTF. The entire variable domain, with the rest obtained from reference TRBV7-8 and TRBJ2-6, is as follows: GAGVSQSPRYKVAKRGQDVALRCDPISGHVSLFWYQQALGQGPEFLTYFQNEAQLDKSGLPSDRFFAERPEGSVSTLKIQRTQQEDSAVYLCASSLVGEPGANVLTFGAGSRLTVL.